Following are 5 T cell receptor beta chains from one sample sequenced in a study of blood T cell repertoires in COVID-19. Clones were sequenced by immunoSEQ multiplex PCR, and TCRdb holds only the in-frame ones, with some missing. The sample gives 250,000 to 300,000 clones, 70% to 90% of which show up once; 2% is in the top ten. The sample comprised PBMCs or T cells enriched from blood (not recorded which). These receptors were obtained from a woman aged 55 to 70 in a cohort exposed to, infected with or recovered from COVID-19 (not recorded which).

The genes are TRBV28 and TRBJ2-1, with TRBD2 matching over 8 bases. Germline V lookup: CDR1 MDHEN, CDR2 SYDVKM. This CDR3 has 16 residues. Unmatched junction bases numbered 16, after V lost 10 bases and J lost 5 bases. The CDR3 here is CATLLSGGAGDNEQFF. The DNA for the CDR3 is TGTGCCACCCTTCTAAGTGGGGGAGCGGGAGACAATGAGCAGTTCTTC.

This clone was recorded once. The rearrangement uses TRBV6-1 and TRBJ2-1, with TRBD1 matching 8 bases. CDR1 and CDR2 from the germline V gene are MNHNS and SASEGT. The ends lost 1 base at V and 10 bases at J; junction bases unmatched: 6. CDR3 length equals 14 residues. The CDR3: CASSEGFYRGEQFF. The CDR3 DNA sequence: TGTGCCAGCAGTGAAGGTTTCTACAGGGGGGAGCAGTTCTTC.

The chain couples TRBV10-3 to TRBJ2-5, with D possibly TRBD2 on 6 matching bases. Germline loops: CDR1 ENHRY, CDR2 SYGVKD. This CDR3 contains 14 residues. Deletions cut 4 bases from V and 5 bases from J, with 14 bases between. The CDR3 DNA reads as TGTGCCATCAGTGCCCGGCTTAGCGGCGAGACCCAGTACTTC. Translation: CAISARLSGETQYF.

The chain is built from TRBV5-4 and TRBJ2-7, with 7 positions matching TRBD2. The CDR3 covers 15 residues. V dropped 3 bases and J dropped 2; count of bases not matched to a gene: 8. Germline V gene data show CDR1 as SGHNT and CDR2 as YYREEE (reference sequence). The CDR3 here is CASSYPGGSPYEQYF. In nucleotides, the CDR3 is TGTGCCAGCAGCTACCCAGGCGGGAGCCCCTACGAGCAGTACTTC. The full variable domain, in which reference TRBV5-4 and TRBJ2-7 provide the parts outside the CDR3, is ETGVTQSPTHLIKTRGQQVTLRCSSQSGHNTVSWYQQALGQGPQFIFQYYREEENGRGNFPPRFSGLQFPNYSSELNVNALELDDSALYLCASSYPGGSPYEQYFGPGTRLTVT.

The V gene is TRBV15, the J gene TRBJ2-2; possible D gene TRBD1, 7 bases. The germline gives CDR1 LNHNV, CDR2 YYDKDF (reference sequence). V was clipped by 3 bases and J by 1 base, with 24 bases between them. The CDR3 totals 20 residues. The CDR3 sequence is CATSRGLGTAVAENTGELFF. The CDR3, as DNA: TGTGCCACCAGCAGGGGACTTGGGACAGCTGTAGCCGAGAACACCGGGGAGCTGTTTTTT.